Listed here are 11 T cell receptor beta chains from one sample, sequenced in a study of blood T cell repertoires in COVID-19. Here immunoSEQ multiplex PCR was the method, and the copy in TCRdb shows in-frame clones only, minus some. The sample lists about 240,000 clones, approximately 86% occurring once. The material sequenced was PBMCs or T cells enriched from blood (not recorded which). The receptors shown here come from a woman in her forties with acute COVID-19.

The J gene is TRBJ2-1, the V gene TRBV19, with TRBD2 matching over 8 bases. The CDR3 has 13 residues. In germline, CDR1 is LNHDA, CDR2 SQIVND (reference sequence). V was pared by 2 bases and J by 6 bases, with 0 bases of the junction left unmatched. The CDR3, as DNA: TGTGCCAGTAGTATAAGCGGGAGCAATGAGCAGTTCTTC. Translated, it gives CASSISGSNEQFF.

V gene TRBV2 combines with J gene TRBJ2-7; 10 bases map to TRBD1. The J segment lost 6 bases and the V segment lost 1 base, leaving 9 bases of the junction unmatched. Per germline, CDR1 SNHLY and CDR2 FYNNEI. This CDR3 is built from 16 residues. The CDR3 spells CASSEGGEGTGVEQYF. CDR3 bases: TGTGCCAGCAGTGAAGGGGGTGAGGGGACAGGGGTCGAGCAGTACTTC.

The J gene is TRBJ2-7, the V gene TRBV21-1; the table gives TRBD2 as D, unverified against the DNA. TRBV21-1 is reported as a pseudogene. This CDR3 spans 16 amino acids. This CDR3 is CASSNIAGVATYEQYF. CDR3 coding DNA: TGTGCCAGCAGCAATATAGCGGGAGTAGCTACCTACGAGCAGTACTTC.

This chain connects TRBV11-3 to TRBJ2-7; 12 nucleotides agree with TRBD2. Germline V CDR1 and CDR2: SGHNT, YENEEA. The CDR3 runs 18 residues. V gave up 1 base and J gave up 2 bases; unmatched junction bases: 9. The CDR3 region has the DNA TGTGCCAGCAGCTTAGTCCGTGGGCTAGCGGGAGGGCCCTACGAGCAGTACTTC. Encoded protein: CASSLVRGLAGGPYEQYF.

V usage is TRBV5-1 and J usage is TRBJ2-1; 14 bases fit TRBD2. This CDR3 comprises 16 residues. Losses at the gene ends were 4 bases for V and 5 bases for J; bases not matched to a gene: 5. Germline V gene lookup returns CDR1 SGHRS and CDR2 YFSETQ. DNA for the CDR3: TGCGCCAGCAGCCCCCGACTAGCGGGAGGGGACAATGAGCAGTTCTTC. The encoded protein is CASSPRLAGGDNEQFF.

V and J are TRBV5-6 and TRBJ1-5, with 7 bases aligning to TRBD1. The germline V gene has CDR1 SGHDT and CDR2 YYEEEE. Trimming cost V 0 bases and J 10 bases; bases outside gene matches: 10. The CDR3 extends over 15 amino acids. Here the CDR3 reads CASSLEGDSGAPQHF. In DNA form, the CDR3 reads TGTGCCAGCAGCTTGGAGGGGGACAGTGGAGCTCCCCAGCATTTT.

This clone appeared a few times. The chain combines TRBV6-5 with TRBJ2-7, with D possibly matching TRBD2 (6 bases). Per germline, CDR1 MNHEY and CDR2 SVGAGI. The V end lost 4 bases, the J end lost 0 bases, and 10 bases lay between the germline ends. The CDR3 extends over 14 amino acids. The CDR3 protein is CASSLGGSSYEQYF. The CDR3 coding sequence is TGTGCCAGCAGTTTAGGAGGGAGCTCCTACGAGCAGTACTTC.

The V call is TRBV7-9, the J call TRBJ1-4, with a possible D match to TRBD1 (6 bases). CDR3 length: 14 residues. Looked up from germline, CDR1 is SEHNR and CDR2 is FQNEAQ (reference sequence). The V end was cut by 2 bases, the J end by 6 bases, with 10 bases between. The CDR3 bases are TGTGCCAGCAGCTTACTAGCAGGGGATGAAAAACTGTTTTTT. It yields the protein CASSLLAGDEKLFF.

This clone is a singleton in its sample. Distinct nucleotide sequences in the sample also encode this CDR3. The rearrangement links TRBV12-3 or TRBV12-4 to TRBJ2-7; TRBD1 is a possible D gene (5 bases). The CDR3 totals 12 residues. V was cut by 8 bases and J by 4 bases, with 12 bases left in between. The CDR3 is CASVGLGYEQYF. Written as DNA, the CDR3 is TGTGCCAGCGTGGGGCTAGGATACGAGCAGTACTTC.

The V and J genes are TRBV11-3 and TRBJ2-1, with 9 positions matching TRBD2. V was pared by 6 bases and J by 6 bases, with 9 bases of the junction left unmatched. The CDR3 is 15 amino acids. Germline CDR1 is SGHNT and CDR2 is YENEEA. The CDR3 sequence: CASSSRSGSRNEQFF. The CDR3 nucleotides are TGTGCCAGCAGTTCCCGTAGCGGGAGCCGCAATGAGCAGTTCTTC.

The chain uses TRBV7-6 and TRBJ1-5; D is undetermined. V was trimmed by 5 bases and J by 0 bases, leaving 11 bases between them. The CDR3 runs 15 residues. From germline, CDR1 is SGHVS and CDR2 FNYEAQ. The CDR3 reads CASSPYLNSNQPQHF. CDR3 in DNA: TGTGCCAGCAGCCCCTACCTGAATAGCAATCAGCCCCAGCATTTT.